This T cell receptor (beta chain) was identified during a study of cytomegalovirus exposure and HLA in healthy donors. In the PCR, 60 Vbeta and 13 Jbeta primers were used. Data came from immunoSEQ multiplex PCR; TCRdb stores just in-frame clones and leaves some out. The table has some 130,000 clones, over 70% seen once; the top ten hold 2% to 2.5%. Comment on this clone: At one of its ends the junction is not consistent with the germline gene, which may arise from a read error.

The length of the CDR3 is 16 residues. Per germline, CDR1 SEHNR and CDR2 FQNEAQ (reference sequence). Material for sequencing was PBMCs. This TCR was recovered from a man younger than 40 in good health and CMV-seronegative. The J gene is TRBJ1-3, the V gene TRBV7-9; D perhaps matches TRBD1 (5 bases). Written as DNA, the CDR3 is TGTTCCAGCGGGCGGGGCAGCTCTATCTCTGGAAACACCATATATTTT. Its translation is CSSGRGSSISGNTIYF.